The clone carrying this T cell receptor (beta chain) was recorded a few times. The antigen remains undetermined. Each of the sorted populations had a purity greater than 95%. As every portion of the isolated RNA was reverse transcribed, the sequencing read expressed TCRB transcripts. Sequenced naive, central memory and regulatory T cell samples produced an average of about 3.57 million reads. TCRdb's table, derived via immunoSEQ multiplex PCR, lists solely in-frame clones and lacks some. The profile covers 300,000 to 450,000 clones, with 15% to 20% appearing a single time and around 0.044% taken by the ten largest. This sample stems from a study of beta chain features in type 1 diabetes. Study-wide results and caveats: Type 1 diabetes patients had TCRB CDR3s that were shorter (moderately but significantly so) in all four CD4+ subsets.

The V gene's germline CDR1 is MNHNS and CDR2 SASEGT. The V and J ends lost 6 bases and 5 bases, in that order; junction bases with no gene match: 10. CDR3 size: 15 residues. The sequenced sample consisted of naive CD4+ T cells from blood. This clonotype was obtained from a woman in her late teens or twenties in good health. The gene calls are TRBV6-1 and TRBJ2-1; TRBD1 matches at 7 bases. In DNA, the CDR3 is TGTGCCAGCAGGTCTCCCTCGACAGGGAACAATGAGCAGTTCTTC. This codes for CASRSPSTGNNEQFF.